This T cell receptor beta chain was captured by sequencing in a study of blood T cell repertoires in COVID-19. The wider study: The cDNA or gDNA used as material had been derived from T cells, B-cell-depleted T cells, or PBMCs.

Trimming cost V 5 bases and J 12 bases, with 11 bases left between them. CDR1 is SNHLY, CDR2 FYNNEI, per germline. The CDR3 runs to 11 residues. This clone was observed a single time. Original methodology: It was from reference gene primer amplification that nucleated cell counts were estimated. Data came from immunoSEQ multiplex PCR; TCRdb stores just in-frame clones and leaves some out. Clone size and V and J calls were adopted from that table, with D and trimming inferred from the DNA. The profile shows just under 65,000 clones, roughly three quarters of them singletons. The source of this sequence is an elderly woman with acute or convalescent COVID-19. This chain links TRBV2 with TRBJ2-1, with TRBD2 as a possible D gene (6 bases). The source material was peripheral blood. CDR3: CASSTGVVQFF. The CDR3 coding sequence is TGTGCCAGCAGTACGGGAGTGGTGCAGTTCTTC.